A single sample is the source of the 24 T cell receptor beta chains below, sequenced in a study of vaccination effects on CD4 cells after COVID-19. These TCRs are of unknown antigen specificity. The ViraFEST assay expanded antigen-specific CD4+ T cells with viral peptide pools before sequencing. Culture lasted about 10 days before CD4+ T cell isolation. PCR confirmed that the person was infected with SARS-CoV-2 between March and December 2020. Measured with immunoSEQ multiplex PCR; TCRdb has only the in-frame clones, and not every one. Of over 20,000 clones listed, approximately 73% were seen once; the top ten hold around 40%. The specimen comprised CD4+ T cells from PBMCs cultured with a peptide pool, sampled before COVID-19 vaccination. The receptors stem from a human donor who had a prior SARS-CoV-2 infection.

This clone was detected once. This chain connects TRBV9 to TRBJ1-2, with D unclear. This CDR3 has 14 amino acids. With 3 bases removed from V and 5 bases from J, the gap between germline ends came to 14 bases. Germline V gene data show CDR1 as SGDLS and CDR2 as YYNGEE. CDR3 loop: CASSASMALYGYTF. CDR3 in DNA: TGTGCCAGCAGCGCTTCCATGGCCCTTTATGGCTACACCTTC.

This clone came up once. The CDR3 loop reads CASSERVAWGGAEAFF. CDR3 DNA: TGTGCCAGCAGTGAAAGGGTCGCCTGGGGCGGCGCTGAAGCTTTCTTT. The V gene is TRBV2, the J gene TRBJ1-1, with D possibly matching TRBD1 (5 bases). CDR1 and CDR2 (germline): SNHLY, FYNNEI. The CDR3 runs 16 residues. V lost 2 bases to trimming and J lost 6 bases, with 19 bases between them.

The V and J genes are TRBV7-2 and TRBJ1-1; no reliable D call. This CDR3 is built from 13 residues. Germline CDR1 SGHTA, CDR2 FQGNSA. V lost 3 bases and J 9 bases, leaving 14 bases between the germline ends. CDR3 sequence: CASSLPWTTQAFF. CDR3 in DNA: TGTGCCAGCAGCTTGCCATGGACGACTCAAGCTTTCTTT.

The chain links TRBV28 to TRBJ2-5; D gene uncertain. The CDR3 contains 11 residues. In germline, CDR1 is MDHEN, CDR2 SYDVKM. V was pared by 6 bases and J by 7 bases, with 9 bases between. Here the CDR3 DNA reads TGTGCCAGCAGGGGGTGGGGGACCCAGTACTTC. It encodes CASRGWGTQYF.

This clone was found a few times. V is TRBV7-9 and J is TRBJ2-7; no reliable D call. The CDR3 spans 14 residues. Looked up from germline, CDR1 is SEHNR and CDR2 is FQNEAQ (reference sequence). Trimming cost V 4 bases and J 2 bases, with 12 bases left between them. The CDR3 loop is CASSSGSRPYEQYF. The CDR3 DNA sequence: TGTGCCAGCAGCTCCGGAAGCCGACCCTACGAGCAGTACTTC.

The V and J genes are TRBV5-1 and TRBJ2-1, with 11 bases aligning to TRBD2. Unmatched junction bases numbered 6, after V lost 4 bases and J lost 6 bases. CDR3 length: 15 residues. Germline lookup yields CDR1 SGHRS and CDR2 YFSETQ. The CDR3 sequence: CASSMGLAETNEQFF. In nucleotides, the CDR3 is TGCGCCAGCAGCATGGGACTAGCGGAAACCAATGAGCAGTTCTTC.

The V and J genes are TRBV19 and TRBJ1-5; 8 nucleotides line up with TRBD1. Germline V lookup: CDR1 LNHDA, CDR2 SQIVND (reference sequence). The junction had 19 bases not matched to a gene; V was cut back by 9 bases and J by 6 bases. The CDR3 loop spans 17 amino acids. CDR3 DNA sequence: TGTGCCAGCGCAGGGGTCGATAGGCAGGGGGCCGGTCAGCCCCAGCATTTT. It specifies CASAGVDRQGAGQPQHF.

The rearrangement links TRBV11-2 to TRBJ1-2; D is possibly TRBD1 (5 bases). V lost 2 bases and J lost 5, with 15 bases in between. The CDR3 spans 15 residues. Germline values: CDR1 SGHAT, CDR2 FQNNGV. As DNA, the CDR3 is TGTGCCAGCAGCTTATCGGGATTTGGGGGGTATGGCTACACCTTC. Protein sequence: CASSLSGFGGYGYTF.

This chain links TRBV7-8 with TRBJ1-6; TRBD1 matches 7 bases. The V and J ends lost 5 bases and 6 bases, in that order; junction bases with no gene match: 7. CDR3 length: 15 residues. Germline-derived CDR1 and CDR2 are SGHVS and FQNEAQ. The CDR3 DNA reads as TGTGCCAGCAGCCAGGGGGGGGCGGGTAATTCACCCCTCCACTTT. Residues: CASSQGGAGNSPLHF.

This chain links TRBV6-1 with TRBJ1-2, with 8 bases that match TRBD1. Germline-derived CDR1 and CDR2 are MNHNS and SASEGT. This CDR3 is built from 14 residues. Trimming took 3 bases from V and 5 from J; bases not matched to a gene: 5. CDR3 region: CASSEGTGMYGYTF. For the CDR3, the DNA is TGTGCCAGCAGTGAGGGGACAGGCATGTATGGCTACACCTTC.

The V gene is TRBV6-5, the J gene TRBJ2-6, with TRBD1 identical over 7 bases. This CDR3 spans 15 amino acids. Germline V gene data show CDR1 as MNHEY and CDR2 as SVGAGI. V shed 6 bases, J shed 3 bases, and the junction held 5 bases outside the gene matches. CDR3 bases: TGTGCCAGCAGATACACAGGGGATGGGGCCAACGTCCTGACTTTC. Translation: CASRYTGDGANVLTF.

This clone occurred a few times. The V and J genes are TRBV6-2 or TRBV6-3 and TRBJ1-2; possibly TRBD1 for D (6 bases). The CDR3 loop spans 14 amino acids. The V gene's germline CDR1 is MNHEY and CDR2 SVGEGT. V dropped 8 bases and J dropped 7 bases, with 20 bases sitting between them. Here the CDR3 reads CASCRDTNPGGYTF. The DNA for the CDR3 is TGTGCCAGCTGCCGGGACACAAATCCGGGTGGCTACACCTTC.

The V gene is TRBV5-6, the J gene TRBJ1-3; 8 bases are a match to TRBD1. Germline V gene data show CDR1 as SGHDT and CDR2 as YYEEEE. V lost 2 bases, J lost 7 bases, and 8 bases stayed unmatched. This CDR3 contains 15 residues. The CDR3 nucleotides read TGTGCCAGCAGCTTTTTGACAGGGGAAGGTAACACCATATATTTT. This translates into CASSFLTGEGNTIYF.

This chain uses TRBV6-1 with TRBJ1-2; possible D gene TRBD1, 5 bases. Germline CDR1 and CDR2: MNHNS and SASEGT. Between the trimmed V and J ends, which lost 2 bases and 4 bases, there was a span of 14 bases. The CDR3 runs to 15 residues. The CDR3 spells CASSESAGRAYGYTF. As DNA, the CDR3 is TGTGCCAGCAGTGAATCTGCAGGGCGGGCCTATGGCTACACCTTC.

This clone was observed a handful of times. The chain has TRBV9 and TRBJ2-4, with D unclear. CDR1 and CDR2 from the germline V gene are SGDLS and YYNGEE. The CDR3 is made up of 15 amino acids. V was pared by 2 bases and J by 2 bases, with 11 bases between. CDR3 coding DNA: TGTGCCAGCAGCGTGGCACCAGCGCCCAAAAACATTCAGTACTTC. This codes for CASSVAPAPKNIQYF.

The table lists this clone with a few counts. The J gene is TRBJ2-1, the V gene TRBV11-3; D call uncertain. This CDR3 region has 11 residues. Germline CDR1 and CDR2: SGHNT and YENEEA. V was pared by 8 bases and J by 0 bases, with 2 bases between. CDR3 in amino acids: CASGSYNEQFF. CDR3 nucleotides: TGTGCCAGCGGCTCCTACAATGAGCAGTTCTTC.

The chain couples TRBV5-5 to TRBJ1-3; D is ambiguous. This CDR3 contains 16 residues. The V and J ends lost 1 base and 0 bases respectively, with 11 bases between them. Germline V gene sequence: CDR1 SGHKS, CDR2 YYEKEE (reference sequence). CDR3 protein: CASSLFGSSSGNTIYF. The DNA of the CDR3 is TGTGCCAGCAGCTTGTTTGGGTCCAGCTCTGGAAACACCATATATTTT.

The rearrangement links TRBV27 to TRBJ2-5; weak D call: TRBD1 (6 bases). Germline-derived CDR1 and CDR2 are MNHEY and SMNVEV (reference sequence). The CDR3 has 19 amino acids. V was trimmed by 2 bases and J by 3 bases, leaving 25 bases between them. CDR3 region: CASSLRPRDYWTAEETQYF. The CDR3 region has the DNA TGTGCCAGCAGTTTACGACCGAGAGACTATTGGACAGCGGAAGAGACCCAGTACTTC.

The chain carries TRBV15 and TRBJ1-1; D perhaps matches TRBD1 (6 bases). Trimming removed 0 bases at V and 3 bases at J, with 11 bases between. Per germline, CDR1 LNHNV and CDR2 YYDKDF (reference sequence). The CDR3 covers 15 residues. The CDR3 DNA reads as TGTGCCACCAGCAGAGATGGGGGGCAGGACACTGAAGCTTTCTTT. Translating it yields CATSRDGGQDTEAFF.

The V call is TRBV9, the J call TRBJ2-5; 10 nucleotides match TRBD2. The germline gives CDR1 SGDLS, CDR2 YYNGEE. V shed 4 bases, J shed 2 bases, and the junction held 5 bases outside the gene matches. The CDR3 loop spans 15 amino acids. CDR3 in DNA: TGTGCCAGCAGCCGTATAGCGGGGGGACAAGAGACCCAGTACTTC. It yields the protein CASSRIAGGQETQYF.

The rearrangement joins TRBV5-1 to TRBJ1-6, with a tentative D call TRBD1 (6 bases). This CDR3 spans 15 amino acids. V shed 0 bases and J shed 7 bases, with 11 bases lying between them. CDR1 is SGHRS and CDR2 is YFSETQ in the germline V gene. CDR3 DNA: TGCGCCAGCAGCTTGGCCAGGACAGCCAATTCACCCCTCCACTTT. It translates to CASSLARTANSPLHF.

The chain uses TRBV19 and TRBJ1-4; no firm D call. The CDR3 is 13 amino acids. The V gene's germline CDR1 is LNHDA and CDR2 SQIVND (reference sequence). The germline V and J ends were trimmed by 5 bases and 5 bases, with 9 bases remaining between them. The CDR3 DNA sequence: TGTGCCAGTAGTTCTGAACCCAATGAAAAACTGTTTTTT. It specifies CASSSEPNEKLFF. The full variable domain, completed using reference TRBV19 and TRBJ1-4, is DGGITQSPKYLFRKEGQNVTLSCEQNLNHDAMYWYRQDPGQGLRLIYYSQIVNDFQKGDIAEGYSVSREKKESFPLTVTSAQKNPTAFYLCASSSEPNEKLFFGSGTQLSVL.

The chain carries TRBV9 and TRBJ2-3; TRBD2 agrees at 7 bases. The germline CDR1 and CDR2 sequences are SGDLS and YYNGEE. The length of the CDR3 is 19 residues. V trimming: 0 bases; J trimming: 1 base; junction bases outside the gene matches: 14. This CDR3 is CASSVASGGPGRGTDTQYF. The DNA for the CDR3 is TGTGCCAGCAGCGTAGCTAGCGGAGGGCCAGGTAGGGGCACAGATACGCAGTATTTT.

The gene calls are TRBV28 and TRBJ2-5; no clear D. Germline CDR1 is MDHEN and CDR2 is SYDVKM. This CDR3 has 14 amino acids. V lost 7 bases and J lost 0, with 12 bases in between. CDR3 loop: CASTPPTNQETQYF. CDR3 in DNA: TGTGCCAGCACTCCTCCGACCAACCAAGAGACCCAGTACTTC.